This T cell receptor beta chain was observed in a study of shared clonotypes between healthy human individuals. A remark on this clone: The target antigen is unknown.

Naive-designated CD8 cells lacked CD45RO, were positively enriched for CCR7, and omitted terminally differentiated effector memory CD45RA+ cells. Healthy adults negative for HIV, lacking recent acute infections or vaccinations, served as donors. The protocol was immunoSEQ multiplex PCR, while the TCRdb copy is restricted to in-frame clones and leaves out a portion. The repertoire holds around 2,000,000 clones, with more than 85% as singletons. Overall study findings and caveats: Exclusively blood specimens were collected; tissue repertoires likely differ. Sequencing depth was expected to affect clonotype sharing among donors. Few donors restricted represented genetic and exposure-history diversity.

The CDR3 has 14 amino acids. Germline V gene sequence: CDR1 MNHNS, CDR2 SASEGT. The V end lost 1 base, the J end lost 2 bases, and 9 bases lay between the germline ends. The TCR sequence derives from a man between 18 and 29 years old in good health. Some clones in this sample may be carry-over from other donors' samples. The gene calls are TRBV6-1 and TRBJ2-7; D not resolved. The sample consisted of naive CD8+ T cells from PBMCs. The CDR3 region is CASSEGGVPYEQYF. The CDR3 DNA sequence: TGTGCCAGCAGTGAAGGTGGGGTCCCCTACGAGCAGTACTTC.